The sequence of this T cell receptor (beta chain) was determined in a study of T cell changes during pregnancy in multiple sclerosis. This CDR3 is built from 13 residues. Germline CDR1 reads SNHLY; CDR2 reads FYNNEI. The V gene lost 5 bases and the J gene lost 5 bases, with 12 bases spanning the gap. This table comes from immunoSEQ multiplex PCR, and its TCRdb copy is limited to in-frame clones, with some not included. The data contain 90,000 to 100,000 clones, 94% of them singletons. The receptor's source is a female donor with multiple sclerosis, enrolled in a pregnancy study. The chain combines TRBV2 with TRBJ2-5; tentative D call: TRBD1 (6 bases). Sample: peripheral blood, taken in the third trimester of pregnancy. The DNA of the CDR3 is TGTGCCAGCAGTCCCGACAGGTGGGAGACCCAGTACTTC. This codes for CASSPDRWETQYF.